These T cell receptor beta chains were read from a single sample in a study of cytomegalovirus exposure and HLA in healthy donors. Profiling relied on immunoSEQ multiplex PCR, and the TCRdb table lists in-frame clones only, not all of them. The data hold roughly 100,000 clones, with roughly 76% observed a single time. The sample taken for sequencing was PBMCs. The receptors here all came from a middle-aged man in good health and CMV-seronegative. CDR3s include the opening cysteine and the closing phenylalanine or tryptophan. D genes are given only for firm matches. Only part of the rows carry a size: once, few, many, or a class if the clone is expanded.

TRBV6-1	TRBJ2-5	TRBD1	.	CASSEVITGGETQYF	TGTGCCAGCAGTGAGGTTATTACAGGGGGAGAGACCCAGTACTTC
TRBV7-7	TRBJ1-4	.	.	CASSLSRGFEKLFF	TGTGCCAGCAGCTTATCCAGGGGCTTTGAAAAACTGTTTTTT
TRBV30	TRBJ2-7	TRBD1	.	CASQGALGEQYF	TGTGCCTCACAGGGGGCGTTAGGCGAGCAGTACTTC
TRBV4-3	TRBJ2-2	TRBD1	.	CASSQVTGDGELFF	TGCGCCAGCAGCCAAGTAACAGGGGACGGGGAGCTGTTTTTT
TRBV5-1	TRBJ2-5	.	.	CASSLAASGSETQYF	TGCGCCAGCAGCTTGGCCGCTAGTGGGTCAGAGACCCAGTACTTC
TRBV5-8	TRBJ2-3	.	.	CASSSQGLADTQYF	TGTGCCAGCAGCTCACAGGGTCTAGCAGATACGCAGTATTTT
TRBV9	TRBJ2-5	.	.	CASSVAGRGVQETQYF	TGTGCCAGCAGCGTAGCTGGCAGGGGGGTCCAAGAGACCCAGTACTTC
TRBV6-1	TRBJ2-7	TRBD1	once	CASSEVSAPSGTGMYEQYF	TGTGCCAGCAGTGAAGTCTCGGCCCCTTCCGGGACAGGGATGTACGAGCAGTACTTC
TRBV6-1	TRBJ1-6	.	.	CASSELRNSPLHF	TGTGCCAGCAGTGAACTCCGTAATTCACCCCTCCACTTT
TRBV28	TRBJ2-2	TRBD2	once	CASSLSLAGVHSGELFF	TGTGCCAGCAGTTTAAGTCTAGCGGGGGTTCATTCCGGGGAGCTGTTTTTT
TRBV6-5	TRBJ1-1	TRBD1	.	CASSYSGQGVSGAFF	TGTGCCAGCAGTTACTCGGGACAGGGTGTGAGTGGAGCTTTCTTT
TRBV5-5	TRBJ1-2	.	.	CASSYWGRDYGYTF	TGTGCCAGCAGCTATTGGGGGCGGGACTATGGCTACACCTTC
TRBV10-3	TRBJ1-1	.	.	CAISEIGATNTEAFF	TGTGCCATCAGTGAAATCGGAGCAACCAACACTGAAGCTTTCTTT
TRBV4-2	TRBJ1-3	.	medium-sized	CASSQDAWGDGGNTIYF	TGTGCCAGCAGCCAAGATGCGTGGGGAGATGGTGGAAACACCATATATTTT
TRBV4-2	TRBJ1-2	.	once	CASSQEILAQDYGYTF	TGTGCCAGCAGCCAAGAAATCCTCGCACAGGACTATGGCTACACCTTC
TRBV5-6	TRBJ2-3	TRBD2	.	CASSLLSGETDTQYF	TGTGCCAGCAGCTTGTTAAGCGGGGAGACAGATACGCAGTATTTT
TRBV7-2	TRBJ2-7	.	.	CASSFTLVSSYEQYF	TGTGCCAGCAGCTTTACCCTAGTCAGCTCCTACGAGCAGTACTTC
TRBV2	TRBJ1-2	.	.	CASRSDSGHGYGYTF	TGTGCCAGCAGATCCGACTCGGGACATGGCTATGGCTACACCTTC
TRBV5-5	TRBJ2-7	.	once	CASSLATRASAYEQYF	TGTGCCAGCAGCTTGGCCACTAGGGCGAGTGCCTACGAGCAGTACTTC
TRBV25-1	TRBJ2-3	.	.	CASSEYRLEADTQYF	TGTGCCAGCAGTGAATATCGGCTCGAGGCAGATACGCAGTATTTT
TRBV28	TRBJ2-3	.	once	CASSVTREADTQYF	TGTGCCAGCAGCGTTACGAGGGAGGCAGATACGCAGTATTTT
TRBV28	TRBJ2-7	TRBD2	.	CASSLGSSGGYEQYF	TGTGCCAGCAGTTTGGGTTCTAGCGGGGGTTACGAGCAGTACTTC
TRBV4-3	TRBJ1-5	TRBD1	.	CASSRGTGGGQPQHF	TGCGCCAGCAGCCGCGGGACAGGGGGGGGTCAGCCCCAGCATTTT
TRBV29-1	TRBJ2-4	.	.	CSVEPENKNIQYF	TGCAGCGTTGAACCTGAGAACAAAAACATTCAGTACTTC
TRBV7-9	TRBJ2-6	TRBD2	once	CAGSRLAGGRNSGANVLTF	TGTGCCGGCTCGAGACTAGCGGGGGGCCGAAATTCTGGGGCCAACGTCCTGACTTTC
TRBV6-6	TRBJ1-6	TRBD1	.	CASSLQGQGAPSPLHF	TGTGCCAGCAGCCTACAGGGACAGGGGGCACCTTCACCCCTCCACTTT
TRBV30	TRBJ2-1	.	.	CAWSVARLDNEQFF	TGTGCCTGGAGTGTAGCTAGACTGGACAATGAGCAGTTCTTC
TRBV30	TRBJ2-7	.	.	CAWSSRGGGYEQYF	TGTGCCTGGAGTAGCAGGGGAGGGGGCTACGAGCAGTACTTC
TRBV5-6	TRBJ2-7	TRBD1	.	CASGLRDRTFYEQYF	TGTGCCAGCGGGCTTAGGGACAGAACATTTTACGAGCAGTACTTC
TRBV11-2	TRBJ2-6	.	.	CASSYRWQWYSGANVLTF	TGTGCCAGCAGCTACCGTTGGCAGTGGTACTCTGGGGCCAACGTCCTGACTTTC
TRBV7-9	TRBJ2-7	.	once	CASSLFGGEQYF	TGTGCCAGCAGCTTATTTGGAGGCGAGCAGTACTTC
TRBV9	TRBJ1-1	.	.	CASSALQGMNTEAFF	TGTGCCAGCAGCGCGCTACAGGGTATGAACACTGAAGCTTTCTTT
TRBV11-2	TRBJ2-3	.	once	CASSVSYTQYF	TGTGCCAGCAGCGTTTCCTATACGCAGTATTTT
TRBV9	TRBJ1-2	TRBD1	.	CASSLQGAYGYTF	TGTGCCAGCAGCTTACAGGGGGCCTATGGCTACACCTTC
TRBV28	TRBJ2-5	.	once	CASSFHRFQETQYF	TGTGCCAGCAGTTTCCACCGGTTCCAAGAGACCCAGTACTTC
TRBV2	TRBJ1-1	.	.	CASSQVTNTEAFF	TGTGCCAGCAGTCAGGTGACGAACACTGAAGCTTTCTTT
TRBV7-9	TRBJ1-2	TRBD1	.	CASSLGSLKGAVNYGYTF	TGTGCCAGCAGCTTAGGGTCCCTGAAGGGGGCCGTTAACTATGGCTACACCTTC
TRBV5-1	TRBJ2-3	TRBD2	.	CASSPMPGTSGTDTQYF	TGCGCCAGCAGCCCCATGCCCGGGACTAGCGGAACAGATACGCAGTATTTT
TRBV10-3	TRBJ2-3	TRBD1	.	CAIRTGADTQYF	TGTGCCATCCGGACAGGAGCAGATACGCAGTATTTT
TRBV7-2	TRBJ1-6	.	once	CASSLGSRSPLHF	TGTGCCAGCAGCTTAGGGAGCAGATCACCCCTCCACTTT
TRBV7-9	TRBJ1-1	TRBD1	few	CASSSPGTGVTEAFF	TGTGCCAGCAGCTCGCCCGGGACAGGGGTGACTGAAGCTTTCTTT
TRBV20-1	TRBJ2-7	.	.	CSGQDHYEQYF	TGCAGTGGACAGGACCACTACGAGCAGTACTTC
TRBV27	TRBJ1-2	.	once	CASSPGFMVDYTF	TGTGCCAGCAGTCCGGGGTTTATGGTCGACTACACCTTC
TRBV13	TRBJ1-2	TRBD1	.	CASSLGTGANYGYTF	TGTGCCAGCAGCCTCGGGACAGGAGCTAACTATGGCTACACCTTC
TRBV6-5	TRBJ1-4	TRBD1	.	CASSSLQGAHEKLFF	TGTGCCAGCAGTTCGTTACAGGGGGCGCATGAAAAACTGTTTTTT
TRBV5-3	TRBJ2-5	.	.	CARSPSGGQYF	TGTGCCAGAAGCCCAAGTGGGGGGCAGTACTTC
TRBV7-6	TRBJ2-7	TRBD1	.	CASSWSGGPYEQYF	TGTGCCAGCAGTTGGTCAGGGGGCCCCTACGAGCAGTACTTC
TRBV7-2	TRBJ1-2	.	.	CASSPGKYYGYTF	TGTGCCAGCAGCCCAGGGAAATACTATGGCTACACCTTC
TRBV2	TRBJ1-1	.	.	CASSDRAPEGGTEAFF	TGTGCCAGCAGTGACAGGGCCCCGGAGGGTGGCACTGAAGCTTTCTTT
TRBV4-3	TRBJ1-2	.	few	CASSQDPSGYGYTF	TGCGCCAGCAGCCAAGATCCTTCAGGGTATGGCTACACCTTC
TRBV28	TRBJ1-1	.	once	CASSFIPGTQNTEAFF	TGTGCCAGCAGTTTCATTCCCGGGACACAGAACACTGAAGCTTTCTTT
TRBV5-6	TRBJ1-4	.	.	CASSLLNEKLFF	TGTGCCAGCAGCTTGCTTAATGAAAAACTGTTTTTT
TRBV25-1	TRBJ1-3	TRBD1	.	CASMDRGNTIYF	TGTGCCAGTATGGACAGGGGAAACACCATATATTTT
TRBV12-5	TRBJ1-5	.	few	CASGKTRPLDSEGNQPQHF	TGTGCTAGTGGTAAAACACGTCCCCTGGACAGCGAGGGCAATCAGCCCCAGCATTTT
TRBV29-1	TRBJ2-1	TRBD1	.	CSVKQTGVEQFF	TGCAGCGTTAAACAAACAGGGGTTGAGCAGTTCTTC
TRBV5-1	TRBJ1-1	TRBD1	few	CASSWGTVQITEAFF	TGCGCCAGCAGCTGGGGGACAGTCCAGATCACTGAAGCTTTCTTT